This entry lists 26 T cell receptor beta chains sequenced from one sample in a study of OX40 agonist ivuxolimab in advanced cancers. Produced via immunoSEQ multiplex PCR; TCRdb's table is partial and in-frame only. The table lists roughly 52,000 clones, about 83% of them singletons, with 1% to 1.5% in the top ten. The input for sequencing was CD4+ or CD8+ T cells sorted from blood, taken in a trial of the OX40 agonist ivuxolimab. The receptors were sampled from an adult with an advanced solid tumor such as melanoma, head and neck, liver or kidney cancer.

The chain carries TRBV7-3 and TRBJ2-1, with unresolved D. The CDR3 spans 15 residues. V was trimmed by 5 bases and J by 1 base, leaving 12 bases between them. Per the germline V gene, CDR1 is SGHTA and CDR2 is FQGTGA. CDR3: CASSLGRASYNEQFF. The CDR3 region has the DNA TGTGCCAGCAGCCTCGGACGGGCTTCCTACAATGAGCAGTTCTTC.

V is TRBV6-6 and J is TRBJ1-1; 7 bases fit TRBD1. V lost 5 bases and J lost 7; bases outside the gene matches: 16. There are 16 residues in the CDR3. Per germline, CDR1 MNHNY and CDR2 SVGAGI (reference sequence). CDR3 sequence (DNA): TGTGCCAGCAGTCCCACAGGGGACTTTTGGTTCCATGAAGCTTTCTTT. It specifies CASSPTGDFWFHEAFF.

This CDR3 reads CASRVIPTESQEQYF. As DNA, the CDR3 is TGTGCCAGCAGGGTAATCCCAACTGAATCTCAAGAGCAGTACTTC. The chain links TRBV6-1 to TRBJ2-7; D is ambiguous. The V end lost 6 bases, the J end lost 7 bases, and 22 bases lay between the germline ends. Germline V gives CDR1 MNHNS, CDR2 SASEGT. The CDR3 is 15 residues long.

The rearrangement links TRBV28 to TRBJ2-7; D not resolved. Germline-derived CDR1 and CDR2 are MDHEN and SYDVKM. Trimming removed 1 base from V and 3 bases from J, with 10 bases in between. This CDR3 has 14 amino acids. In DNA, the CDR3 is TGTGCCAGCAGTTTATCACTCGCCCTCTACGAGCAGTACTTC. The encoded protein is CASSLSLALYEQYF.

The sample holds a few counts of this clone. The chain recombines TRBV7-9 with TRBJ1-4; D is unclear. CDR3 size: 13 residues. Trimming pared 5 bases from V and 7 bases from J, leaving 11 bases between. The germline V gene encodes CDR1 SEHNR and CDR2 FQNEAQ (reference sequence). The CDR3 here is CASSEDVGEKLFF. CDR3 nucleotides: TGTGCCAGCAGCGAGGATGTAGGTGAAAAACTGTTTTTT. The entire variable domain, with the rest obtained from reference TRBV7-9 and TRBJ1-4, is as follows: DTGVSQNPRHKITKRGQNVTFRCDPISEHNRLYWYRQTLGQGPEFLTYFQNEAQLEKSRLLSDRFSAERPKGSFSTLEIQRTEQGDSAMYLCASSEDVGEKLFFGSGTQLSVL.

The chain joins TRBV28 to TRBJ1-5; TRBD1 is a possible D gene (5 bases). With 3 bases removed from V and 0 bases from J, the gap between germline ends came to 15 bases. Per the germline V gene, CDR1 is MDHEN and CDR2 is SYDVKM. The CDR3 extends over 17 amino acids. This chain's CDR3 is CASSLRQSFYSNQPQHF. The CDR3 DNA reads TGTGCCAGCAGTTTGCGACAGAGTTTCTATAGCAATCAGCCCCAGCATTTT.

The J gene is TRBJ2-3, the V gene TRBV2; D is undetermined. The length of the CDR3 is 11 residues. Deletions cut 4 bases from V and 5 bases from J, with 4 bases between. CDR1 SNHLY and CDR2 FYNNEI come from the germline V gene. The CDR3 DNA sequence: TGTGCCAGCAGTGTAGAAGATACGCAGTATTTT. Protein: CASSVEDTQYF.

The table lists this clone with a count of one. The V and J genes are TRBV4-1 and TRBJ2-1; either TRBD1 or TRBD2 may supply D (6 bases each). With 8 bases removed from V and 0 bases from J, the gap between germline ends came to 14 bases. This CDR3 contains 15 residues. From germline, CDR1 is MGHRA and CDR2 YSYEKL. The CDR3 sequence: CASAGGPSSYNEQFF. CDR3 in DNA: TGCGCCAGCGCTGGGGGGCCGAGCTCCTACAATGAGCAGTTCTTC.

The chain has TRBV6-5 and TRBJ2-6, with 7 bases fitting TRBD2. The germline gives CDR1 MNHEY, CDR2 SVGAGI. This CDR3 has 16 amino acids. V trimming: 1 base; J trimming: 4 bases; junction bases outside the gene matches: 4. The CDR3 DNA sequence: TGTGCCAGCAGTTACTTTGCGGGGGTAGGGGCCAACGTCCTGACTTTC. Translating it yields CASSYFAGVGANVLTF.

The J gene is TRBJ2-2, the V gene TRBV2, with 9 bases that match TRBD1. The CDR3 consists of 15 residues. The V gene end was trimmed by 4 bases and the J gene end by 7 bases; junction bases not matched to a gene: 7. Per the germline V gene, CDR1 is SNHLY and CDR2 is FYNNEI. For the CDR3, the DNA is TGTGCCAGCAGTGGAACAGGGGGCGCGGGCGGGGAGCTGTTTTTT. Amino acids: CASSGTGGAGGELFF.

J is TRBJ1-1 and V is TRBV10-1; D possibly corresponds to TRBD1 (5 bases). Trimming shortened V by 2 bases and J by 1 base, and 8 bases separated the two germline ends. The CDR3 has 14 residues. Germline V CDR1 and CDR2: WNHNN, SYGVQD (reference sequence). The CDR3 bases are TGCGCCAGCAGTGAGACGCAGGGGAACACTGAAGCTTTCTTT. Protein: CASSETQGNTEAFF.

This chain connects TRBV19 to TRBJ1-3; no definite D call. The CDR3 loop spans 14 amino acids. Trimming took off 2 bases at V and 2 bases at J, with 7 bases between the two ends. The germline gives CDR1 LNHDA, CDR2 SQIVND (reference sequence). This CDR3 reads CASSIRRPGNTIYF. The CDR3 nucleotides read TGTGCCAGTAGTATACGCCGCCCTGGAAACACCATATATTTT.

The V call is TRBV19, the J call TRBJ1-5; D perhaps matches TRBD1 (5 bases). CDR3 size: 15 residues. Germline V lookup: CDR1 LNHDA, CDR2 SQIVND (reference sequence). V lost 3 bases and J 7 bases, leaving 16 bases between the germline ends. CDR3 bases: TGTGCCAGTAGTATGTCGTTCCACGGGGCCCAGCCCCAGCATTTT. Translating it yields CASSMSFHGAQPQHF.

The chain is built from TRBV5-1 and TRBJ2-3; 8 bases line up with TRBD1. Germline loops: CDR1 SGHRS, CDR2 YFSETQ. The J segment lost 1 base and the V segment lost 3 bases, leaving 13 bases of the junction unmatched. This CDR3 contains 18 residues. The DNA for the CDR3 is TGCGCCAGCAGCTGGGGGGCTAGCACAGGGGGGCGCACAGATACGCAGTATTTT. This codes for CASSWGASTGGRTDTQYF.

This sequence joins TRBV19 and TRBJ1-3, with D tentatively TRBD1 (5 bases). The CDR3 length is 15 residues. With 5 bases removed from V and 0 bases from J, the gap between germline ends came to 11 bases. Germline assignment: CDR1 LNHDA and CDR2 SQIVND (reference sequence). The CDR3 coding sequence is TGTGCCAGTAGTTCATACAGGAGCTCTGGAAACACCATATATTTT. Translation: CASSSYRSSGNTIYF.

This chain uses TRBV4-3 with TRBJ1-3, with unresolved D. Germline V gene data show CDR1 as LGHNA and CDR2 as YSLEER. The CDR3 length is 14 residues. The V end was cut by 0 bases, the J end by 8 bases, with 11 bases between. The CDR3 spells CASSQDRREDTIYF. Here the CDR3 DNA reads TGCGCCAGCAGCCAAGATAGACGGGAAGACACCATATATTTT.

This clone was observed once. This chain's CDR3 is CASSIDRSSYEQYF. CDR3 bases: TGTGCCAGCTCTATTGACAGGTCCTCCTACGAGCAGTACTTC. The V gene is TRBV6-1, the J gene TRBJ2-7; TRBD1 is a possible D gene (6 bases). The CDR3 is 14 amino acids. The V gene's germline CDR1 is MNHNS and CDR2 SASEGT. The germline V and J ends were trimmed by 8 bases and 0 bases, with 14 bases remaining between them.

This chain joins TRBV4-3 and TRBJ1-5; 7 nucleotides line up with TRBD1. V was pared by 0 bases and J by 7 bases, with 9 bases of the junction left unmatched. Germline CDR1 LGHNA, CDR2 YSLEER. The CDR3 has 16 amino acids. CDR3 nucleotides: TGCGCCAGCAGCCAAGATTGGCAGGGGGTTTTACAGCCCCAGCATTTT. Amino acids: CASSQDWQGVLQPQHF.

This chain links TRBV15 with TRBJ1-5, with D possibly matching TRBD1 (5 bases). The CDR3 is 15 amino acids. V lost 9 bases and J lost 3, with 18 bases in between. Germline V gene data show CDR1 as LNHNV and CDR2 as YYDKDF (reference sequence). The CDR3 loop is CATSPRQRINQPQHF. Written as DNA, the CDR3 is TGTGCCACAAGCCCGCGACAGAGAATCAATCAGCCCCAGCATTTT.

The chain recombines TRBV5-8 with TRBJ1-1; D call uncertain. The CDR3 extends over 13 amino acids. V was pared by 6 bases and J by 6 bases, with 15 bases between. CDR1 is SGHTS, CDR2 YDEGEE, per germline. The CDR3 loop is CASTSLWAAEAFF. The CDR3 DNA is TGTGCCAGCACCTCCCTCTGGGCAGCTGAAGCTTTCTTT.

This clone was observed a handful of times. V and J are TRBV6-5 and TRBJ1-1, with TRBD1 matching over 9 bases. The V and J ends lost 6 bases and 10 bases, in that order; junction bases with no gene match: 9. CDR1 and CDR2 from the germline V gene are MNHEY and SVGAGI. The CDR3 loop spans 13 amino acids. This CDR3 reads CASSETGGRGAFF. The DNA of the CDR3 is TGTGCCAGCAGCGAAACAGGGGGCCGGGGAGCTTTCTTT.

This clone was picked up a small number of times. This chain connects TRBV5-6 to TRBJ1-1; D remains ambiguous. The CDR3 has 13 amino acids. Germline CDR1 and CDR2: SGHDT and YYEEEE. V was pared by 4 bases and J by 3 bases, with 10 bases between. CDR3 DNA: TGTGCCAGCAGCCCGGACGCCTACACTGAAGCTTTCTTT. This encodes CASSPDAYTEAFF.

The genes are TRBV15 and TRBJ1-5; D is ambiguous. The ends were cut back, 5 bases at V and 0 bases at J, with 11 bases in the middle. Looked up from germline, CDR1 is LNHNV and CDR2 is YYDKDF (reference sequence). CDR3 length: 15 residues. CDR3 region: CATSSQRYSNQPQHF. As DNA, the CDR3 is TGTGCCACCAGCTCCCAAAGATATAGCAATCAGCCCCAGCATTTT.

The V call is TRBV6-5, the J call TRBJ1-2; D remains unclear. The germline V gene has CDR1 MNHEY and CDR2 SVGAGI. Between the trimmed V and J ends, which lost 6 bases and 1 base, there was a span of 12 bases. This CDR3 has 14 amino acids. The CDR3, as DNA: TGTGCCAGCAGCCTCGGACGAAATAACTATGGCTACACCTTC. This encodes CASSLGRNNYGYTF.

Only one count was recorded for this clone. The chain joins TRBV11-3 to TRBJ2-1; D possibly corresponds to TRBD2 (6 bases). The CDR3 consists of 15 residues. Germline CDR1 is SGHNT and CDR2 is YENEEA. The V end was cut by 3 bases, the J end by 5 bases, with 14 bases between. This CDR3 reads CASSFEGTGDNEQFF. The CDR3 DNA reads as TGTGCCAGCAGCTTCGAGGGGACGGGGGACAATGAGCAGTTCTTC.

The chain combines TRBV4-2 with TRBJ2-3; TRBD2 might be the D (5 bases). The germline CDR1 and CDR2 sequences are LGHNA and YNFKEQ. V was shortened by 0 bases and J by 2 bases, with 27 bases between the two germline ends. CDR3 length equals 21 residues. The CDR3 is CASSQDPRAGTQSSSTDTQYF. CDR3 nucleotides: TGTGCCAGCAGCCAAGATCCGAGGGCGGGCACCCAAAGTAGCTCCACAGATACGCAGTATTTT.